This TCR beta chain was recorded in a study of cytomegalovirus exposure and HLA in healthy donors. Findings and limits, study-wide: In a later analysis, across HLA loci, associated TCR counts were highest for DRB1, lowest for HLA-C. Researchers catalogued about 160 TCR beta chains as cytomegalovirus-associated.

As to this clone: Its antigen is still unknown.

A multiplex PCR was run with 60 Vbeta primers and 13 Jbeta primers. Only in-frame clones appear in the TCRdb table, and some are missing; sequencing was by immunoSEQ multiplex PCR. Here the sample spans 270,000 or so clones, around nine tenths being singletons. Sequenced: PBMCs. The receptor comes from a girl aged 2-15 years in good health and CMV-seronegative.

The CDR3 bases are TGTGCCAGCAGCTTAGCTAACCCTACGACTAACACTGAAGCTTTCTTT. Residues: CASSLANPTTNTEAFF. This rearrangement joins TRBV7-2 to TRBJ1-1; D gene unclear. V dropped 0 bases and J dropped 2 bases, with 13 bases sitting between them. The CDR3 length is 16 residues. Germline values: CDR1 SGHTA, CDR2 FQGNSA.